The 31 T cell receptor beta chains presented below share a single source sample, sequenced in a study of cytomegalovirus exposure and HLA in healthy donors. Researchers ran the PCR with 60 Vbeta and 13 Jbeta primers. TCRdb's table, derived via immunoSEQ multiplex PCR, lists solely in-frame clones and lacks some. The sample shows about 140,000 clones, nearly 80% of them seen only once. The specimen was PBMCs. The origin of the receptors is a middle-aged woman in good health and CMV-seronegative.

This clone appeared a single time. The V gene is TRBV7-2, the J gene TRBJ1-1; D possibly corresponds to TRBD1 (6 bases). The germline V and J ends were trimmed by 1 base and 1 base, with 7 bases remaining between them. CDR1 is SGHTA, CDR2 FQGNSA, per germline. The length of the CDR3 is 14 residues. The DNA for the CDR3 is TGTGCCAGCAGCTTAGTACAGGGGAACACTGAAGCTTTCTTT. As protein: CASSLVQGNTEAFF.

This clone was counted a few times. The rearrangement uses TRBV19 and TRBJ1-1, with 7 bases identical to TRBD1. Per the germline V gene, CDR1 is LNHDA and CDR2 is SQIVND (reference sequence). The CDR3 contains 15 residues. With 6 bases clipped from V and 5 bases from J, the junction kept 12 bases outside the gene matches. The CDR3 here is CASRDRPNLGTEAFF. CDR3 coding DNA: TGTGCCAGTAGGGACAGGCCGAACCTGGGGACTGAAGCTTTCTTT. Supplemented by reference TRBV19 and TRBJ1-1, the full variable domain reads DGGITQSPKYLFRKEGQNVTLSCEQNLNHDAMYWYRQDPGQGLRLIYYSQIVNDFQKGDIAEGYSVSREKKESFPLTVTSAQKNPTAFYLCASRDRPNLGTEAFFGQGTRLTVV.

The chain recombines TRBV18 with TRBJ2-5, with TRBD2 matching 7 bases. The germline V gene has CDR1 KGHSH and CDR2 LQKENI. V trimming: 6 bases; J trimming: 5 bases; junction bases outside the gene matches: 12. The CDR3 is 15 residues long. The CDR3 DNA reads TGTGCCAGCTCCCCCTTATTGGCGGGAGAGGAGACCCAGTACTTC. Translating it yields CASSPLLAGEETQYF.

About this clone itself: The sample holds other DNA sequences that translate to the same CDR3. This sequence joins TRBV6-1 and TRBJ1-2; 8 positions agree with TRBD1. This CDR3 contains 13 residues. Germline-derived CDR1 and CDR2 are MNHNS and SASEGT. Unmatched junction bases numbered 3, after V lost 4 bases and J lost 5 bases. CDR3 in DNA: TGTGCCAGCAGTGGTGGACAGGGTTATGGCTACACCTTC. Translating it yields CASSGGQGYGYTF.

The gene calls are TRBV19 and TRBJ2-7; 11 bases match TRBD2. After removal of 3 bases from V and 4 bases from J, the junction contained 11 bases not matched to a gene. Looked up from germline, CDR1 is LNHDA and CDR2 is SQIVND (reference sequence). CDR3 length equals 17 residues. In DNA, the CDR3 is TGTGCCAGTAGTATTGGATCGGGACTAGCGGATTTTTACGAGCAGTACTTC. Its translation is CASSIGSGLADFYEQYF.

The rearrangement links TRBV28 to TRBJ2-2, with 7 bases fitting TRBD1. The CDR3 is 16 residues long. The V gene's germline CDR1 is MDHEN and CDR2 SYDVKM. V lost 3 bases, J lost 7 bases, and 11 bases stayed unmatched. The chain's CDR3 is CASSFPRPTGIGELFF. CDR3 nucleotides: TGTGCCAGCAGTTTTCCGCGCCCGACAGGGATCGGGGAGCTGTTTTTT.

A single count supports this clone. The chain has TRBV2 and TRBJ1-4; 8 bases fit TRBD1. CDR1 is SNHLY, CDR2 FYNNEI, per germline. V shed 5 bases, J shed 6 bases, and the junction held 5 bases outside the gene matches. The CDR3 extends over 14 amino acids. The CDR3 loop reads CASSFDRGDEKLFF. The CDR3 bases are TGTGCCAGCAGTTTTGACAGGGGAGATGAAAAACTGTTTTTT.

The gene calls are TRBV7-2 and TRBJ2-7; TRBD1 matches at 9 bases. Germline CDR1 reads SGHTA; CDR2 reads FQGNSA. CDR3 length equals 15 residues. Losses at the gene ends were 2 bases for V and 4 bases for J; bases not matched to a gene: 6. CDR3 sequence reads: CASSLQPTGGYEQYF. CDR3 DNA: TGTGCCAGCAGCTTACAACCGACAGGGGGATACGAGCAGTACTTC.

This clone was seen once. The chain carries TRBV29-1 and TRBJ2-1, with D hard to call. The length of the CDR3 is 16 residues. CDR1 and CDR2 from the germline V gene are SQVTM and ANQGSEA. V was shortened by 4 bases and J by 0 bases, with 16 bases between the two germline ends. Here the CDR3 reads CSVATAVELSYNEQFF. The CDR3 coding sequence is TGCAGCGTTGCCACGGCGGTAGAACTCTCCTACAATGAGCAGTTCTTC.

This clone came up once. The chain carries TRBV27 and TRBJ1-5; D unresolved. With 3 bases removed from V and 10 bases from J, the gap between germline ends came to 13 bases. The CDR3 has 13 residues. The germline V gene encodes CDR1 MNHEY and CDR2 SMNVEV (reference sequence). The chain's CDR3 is CASSFRRLFPQHF. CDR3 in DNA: TGTGCCAGCAGTTTTAGGCGACTTTTTCCCCAGCATTTT.

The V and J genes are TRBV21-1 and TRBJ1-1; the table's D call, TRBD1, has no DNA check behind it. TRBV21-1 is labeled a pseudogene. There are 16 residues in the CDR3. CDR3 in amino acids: CASSKAKKGVNTEAFF. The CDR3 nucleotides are TGTGCCAGCAGCAAAGCCAAGAAGGGGGTGAACACTGAAGCTTTCTTT.

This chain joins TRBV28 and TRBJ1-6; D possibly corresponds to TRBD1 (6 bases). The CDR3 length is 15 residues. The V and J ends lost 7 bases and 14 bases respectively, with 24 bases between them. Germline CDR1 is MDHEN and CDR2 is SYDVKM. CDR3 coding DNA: TGTGCCAGCAAACCCGATACAGGGAACGGGATGGCCCTCCACTTT. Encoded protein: CASKPDTGNGMALHF.

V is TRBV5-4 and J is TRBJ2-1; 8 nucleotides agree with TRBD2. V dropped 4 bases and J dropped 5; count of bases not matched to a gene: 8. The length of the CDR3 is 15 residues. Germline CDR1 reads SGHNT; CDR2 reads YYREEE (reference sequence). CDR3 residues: CASSTRGGRDNEQFF. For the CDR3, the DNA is TGTGCCAGCAGCACACGGGGGGGCCGGGACAATGAGCAGTTCTTC.

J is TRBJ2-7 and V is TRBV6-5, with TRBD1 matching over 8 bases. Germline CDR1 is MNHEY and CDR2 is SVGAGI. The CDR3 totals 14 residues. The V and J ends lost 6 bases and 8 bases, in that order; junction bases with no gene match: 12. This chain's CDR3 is CASSRSSRTGQQYF. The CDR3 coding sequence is TGTGCCAGCAGCCGTTCGTCCCGGACAGGGCAGCAGTACTTC.

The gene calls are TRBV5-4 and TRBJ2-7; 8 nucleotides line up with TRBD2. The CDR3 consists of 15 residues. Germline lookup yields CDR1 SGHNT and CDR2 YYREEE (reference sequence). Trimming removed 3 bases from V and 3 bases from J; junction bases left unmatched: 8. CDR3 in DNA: TGTGCCAGCAGCTCGGATGGGACTAGGTACTACGAGCAGTACTTC. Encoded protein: CASSSDGTRYYEQYF.

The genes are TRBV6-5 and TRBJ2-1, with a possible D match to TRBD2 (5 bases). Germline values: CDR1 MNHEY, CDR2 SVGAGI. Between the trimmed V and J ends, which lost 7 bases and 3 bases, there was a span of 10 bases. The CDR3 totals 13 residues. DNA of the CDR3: TGTGCCAGCAAAGCGGACCACTACAATGAGCAGTTCTTC. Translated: CASKADHYNEQFF.

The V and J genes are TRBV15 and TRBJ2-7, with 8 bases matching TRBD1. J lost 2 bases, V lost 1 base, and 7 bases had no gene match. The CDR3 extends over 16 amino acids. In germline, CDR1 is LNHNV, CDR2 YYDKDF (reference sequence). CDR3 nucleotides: TGTGCCACCAGCAGAGTCCGGACAGGGATAACCTACGAGCAGTACTTC. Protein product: CATSRVRTGITYEQYF.

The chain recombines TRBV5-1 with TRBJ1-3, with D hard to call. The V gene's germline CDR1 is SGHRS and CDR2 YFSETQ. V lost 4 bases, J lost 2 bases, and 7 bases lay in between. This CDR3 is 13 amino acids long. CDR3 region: CASSPGAGNTIYF. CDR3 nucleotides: TGCGCCAGCAGCCCCGGGGCTGGAAACACCATATATTTT.

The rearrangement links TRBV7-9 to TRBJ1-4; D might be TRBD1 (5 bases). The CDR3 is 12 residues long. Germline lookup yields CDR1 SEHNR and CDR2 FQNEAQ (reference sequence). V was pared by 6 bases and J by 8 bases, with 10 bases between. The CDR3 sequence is CASSHPGEKLFF. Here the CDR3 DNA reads TGTGCCAGCAGTCACCCAGGGGAAAAACTGTTTTTT.

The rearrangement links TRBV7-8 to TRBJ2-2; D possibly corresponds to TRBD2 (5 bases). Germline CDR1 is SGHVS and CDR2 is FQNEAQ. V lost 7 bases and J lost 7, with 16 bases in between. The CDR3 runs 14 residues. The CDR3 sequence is CASIRPGGLGELFF. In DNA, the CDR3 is TGTGCCAGCATCAGACCCGGCGGGCTCGGGGAGCTGTTTTTT.

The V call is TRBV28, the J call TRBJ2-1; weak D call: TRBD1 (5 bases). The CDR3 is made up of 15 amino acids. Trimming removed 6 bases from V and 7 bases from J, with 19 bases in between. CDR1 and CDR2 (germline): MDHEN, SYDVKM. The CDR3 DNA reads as TGTGCCAGCAGCCCGCAGGGCGATGGGTGGAATGAGCAGTTCTTC. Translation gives CASSPQGDGWNEQFF.

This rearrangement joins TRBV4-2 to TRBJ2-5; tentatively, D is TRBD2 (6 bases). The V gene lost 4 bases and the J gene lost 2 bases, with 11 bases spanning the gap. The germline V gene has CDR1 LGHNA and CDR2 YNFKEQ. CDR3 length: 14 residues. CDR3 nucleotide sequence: TGTGCCAGCAGCCGAGAAGCGGGTCAAGAGACCCAGTACTTC. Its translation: CASSREAGQETQYF.

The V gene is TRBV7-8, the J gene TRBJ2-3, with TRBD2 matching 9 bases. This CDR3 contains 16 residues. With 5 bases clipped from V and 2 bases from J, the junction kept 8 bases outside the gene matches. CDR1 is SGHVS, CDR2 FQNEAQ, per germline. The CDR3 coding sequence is TGTGCCAGCAGCCGGGGACTAGCCGGCGCCACAGATACGCAGTATTTT. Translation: CASSRGLAGATDTQYF.

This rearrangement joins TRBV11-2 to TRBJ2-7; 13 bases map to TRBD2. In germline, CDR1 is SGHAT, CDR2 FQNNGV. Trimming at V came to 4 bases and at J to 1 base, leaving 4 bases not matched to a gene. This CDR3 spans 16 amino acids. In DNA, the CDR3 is TGTGCCAGCAGCTCCGGACTAGCGGGGGTATCCTACGAGCAGTACTTC. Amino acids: CASSSGLAGVSYEQYF.

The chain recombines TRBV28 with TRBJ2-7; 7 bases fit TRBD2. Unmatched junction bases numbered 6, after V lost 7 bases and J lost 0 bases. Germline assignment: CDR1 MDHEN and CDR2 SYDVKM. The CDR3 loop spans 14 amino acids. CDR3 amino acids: CASISRGSSYEQYF. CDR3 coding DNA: TGTGCCAGCATCTCACGCGGGAGCTCCTACGAGCAGTACTTC.

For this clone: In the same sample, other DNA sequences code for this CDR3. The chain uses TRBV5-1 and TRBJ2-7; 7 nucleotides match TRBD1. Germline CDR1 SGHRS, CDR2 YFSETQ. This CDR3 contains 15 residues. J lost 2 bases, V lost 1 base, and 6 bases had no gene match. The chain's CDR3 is CASSLIDQGAYEQYF. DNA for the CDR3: TGCGCCAGCAGCTTGATAGACCAGGGGGCCTACGAGCAGTACTTC.

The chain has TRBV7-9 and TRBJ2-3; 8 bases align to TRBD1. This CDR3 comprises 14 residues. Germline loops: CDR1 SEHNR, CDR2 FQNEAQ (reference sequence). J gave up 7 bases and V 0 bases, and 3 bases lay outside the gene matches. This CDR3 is CASSLATGVYTQYF. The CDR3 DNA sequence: TGTGCCAGCAGCTTAGCGACAGGGGTATATACGCAGTATTTT.

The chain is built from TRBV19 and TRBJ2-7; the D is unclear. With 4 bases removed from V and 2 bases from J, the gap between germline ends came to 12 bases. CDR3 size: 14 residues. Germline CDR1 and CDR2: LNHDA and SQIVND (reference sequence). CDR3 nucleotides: TGTGCCAGTAGTACCGACATTAGGCCCTACGAGCAGTACTTC. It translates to CASSTDIRPYEQYF. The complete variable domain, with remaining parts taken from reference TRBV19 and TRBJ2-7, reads DGGITQSPKYLFRKEGQNVTLSCEQNLNHDAMYWYRQDPGQGLRLIYYSQIVNDFQKGDIAEGYSVSREKKESFPLTVTSAQKNPTAFYLCASSTDIRPYEQYFGPGTRLTVT.

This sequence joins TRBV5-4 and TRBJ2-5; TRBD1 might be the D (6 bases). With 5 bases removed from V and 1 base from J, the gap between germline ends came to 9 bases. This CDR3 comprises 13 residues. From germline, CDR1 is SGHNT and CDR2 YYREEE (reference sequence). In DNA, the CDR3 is TGTGCCAGCAGGGACAGACCCCAAGAGACCCAGTACTTC. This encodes CASRDRPQETQYF. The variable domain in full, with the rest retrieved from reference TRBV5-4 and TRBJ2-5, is ETGVTQSPTHLIKTRGQQVTLRCSSQSGHNTVSWYQQALGQGPQFIFQYYREEENGRGNFPPRFSGLQFPNYSSELNVNALELDDSALYLCASRDRPQETQYFGPGTRLLVL.

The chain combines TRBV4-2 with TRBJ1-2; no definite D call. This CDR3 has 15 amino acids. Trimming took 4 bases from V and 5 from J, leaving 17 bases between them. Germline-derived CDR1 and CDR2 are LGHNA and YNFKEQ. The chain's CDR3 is CASSLLDGEWYGYTF. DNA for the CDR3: TGTGCCAGCAGCCTACTCGACGGAGAATGGTATGGCTACACCTTC.

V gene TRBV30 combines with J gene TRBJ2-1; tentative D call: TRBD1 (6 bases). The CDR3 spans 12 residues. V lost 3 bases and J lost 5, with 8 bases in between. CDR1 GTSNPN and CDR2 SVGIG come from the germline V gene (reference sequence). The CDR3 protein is CAWSRDNNEQFF. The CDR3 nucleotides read TGTGCCTGGAGCAGGGACAACAATGAGCAGTTCTTC.